The rows below give T cell receptor beta chains drawn from one sample of a study of metastatic and nonmetastatic thyroid tumors. TCRdb re-called the PCR reads through MiXCR. The table records about 31,000 clones, 15% to 20% of them present only once. Input material: blood. All receptors derive from a female donor with papillary thyroid cancer or a benign thyroid nodule (not recorded which). Some clones in this sample may be carry-over from other donors' samples. Each CDR3 is given with its conserved first and last residue. D genes are given only for firm matches. Some rows mark clone size as missing; the rest say once, few, many or name a class of expanded clone.

V: TRBV20-1; J: TRBJ2-7; D: .; size: many; DNA: TGCAGTGCTAGGGGGGACGTATACGAGCAGTACTTC; CDR3: CSARGDVYEQYF
V: TRBV6-1; J: TRBJ2-7; D: .; size: few; DNA: TGTGCCAGCAGTGTCTTGAGCTCCTACGAGCAGTACTTC; CDR3: CASSVLSSYEQYF
V: TRBV7-3; J: TRBJ1-3; D: .; size: many; DNA: TGTGCCAGCAGCGATAGTGGAAACACCATATATTTT; CDR3: CASSDSGNTIYF
V: TRBV2; J: TRBJ2-3; D: TRBD1; size: many; DNA: TGTGCCAGCAGTGAAATACAGCGCGGGACAGGGGTCTCATATACGCAGTATTTT; CDR3: CASSEIQRGTGVSYTQYF
V: TRBV12-3/TRBV12-4; J: TRBJ1-2; D: .; size: .; DNA: TGTGCCAGCAGTCGTTTCAGCCCCACAGGTTCCCGGGGGGGCTACACCTTC; CDR3: CASSRFSPTGSRGGYTF
V: TRBV2; J: TRBJ1-2; D: .; size: few; DNA: TGTGCCAGCAGTGATTATAGGCAGGGTGGCTACACCTTC; CDR3: CASSDYRQGGYTF
V: TRBV5-6; J: TRBJ2-2; D: .; size: .; DNA: TGTGCCAGCAGCTTGGTTTCGGTGGAGCTGTTTTTT; CDR3: CASSLVSVELFF
V: TRBV6-1; J: TRBJ2-1; D: .; size: .; DNA: TGTGCCAGCATAAGGGAAAACCCAGCCTACAATGAGCAGTTCTTC; CDR3: CASIRENPAYNEQFF
V: TRBV11-2; J: TRBJ2-1; D: TRBD2; size: many; DNA: TGTGCCAGCAGCTTAATCACTAGCGGCTACAATGAGCAGTTCTTC; CDR3: CASSLITSGYNEQFF
V: TRBV9; J: TRBJ1-1; D: .; size: many; DNA: TGTGCCAGCAGCGTAGCGGGGGACGGCACTGAAGCTTTCTTT; CDR3: CASSVAGDGTEAFF
V: TRBV6-1; J: TRBJ2-6; D: TRBD1; size: .; DNA: TGTGCCAGCAGCAAAGCGGACAGGGGGCAAAGTGGGGCCAACGTCCTGACTTTC; CDR3: CASSKADRGQSGANVLTF
V: TRBV19; J: TRBJ2-1; D: .; size: many; DNA: TGTGCCAGTACCCTAGTGGGGGACATGGGCAATGAGCAGTTCTTC; CDR3: CASTLVGDMGNEQFF
V: TRBV27; J: TRBJ2-1; D: TRBD2; size: .; DNA: TGTACCAGCAAGACGTCCGGGACTAGCGGATACAATGAGCAGTTCTTC; CDR3: CTSKTSGTSGYNEQFF
V: TRBV18; J: TRBJ2-1; D: TRBD2; size: once; DNA: TGTGCCAGCTCACCACCAAGTGCGGGAGGGGGCAATGAGCAGTTCTTC; CDR3: CASSPPSAGGGNEQFF
V: TRBV6-2/TRBV6-3; J: TRBJ1-1; D: .; size: .; DNA: TGTGCCAGCAGTTACTCCCAGGGGTTGAGCACTGAAGCTTTCTTT; CDR3: CASSYSQGLSTEAFF
V: TRBV20-1; J: TRBJ2-7; D: TRBD2; size: .; DNA: TGCAGTGCTCCACGGACTAGCGGGAATTACGAGCAGTACTTC; CDR3: CSAPRTSGNYEQYF
V: TRBV7-2; J: TRBJ2-5; D: TRBD1; size: many; DNA: TGTGCCAGCAGCTTTCAGGGGGCCGGGGAGACCCAGTATTTC; CDR3: CASSFQGAGETQYF
V: TRBV19; J: TRBJ2-7; D: TRBD1; size: many; DNA: TGTGCCAGTTTTGGGGGACAGCCACCCTACGAGCAGTACTTC; CDR3: CASFGGQPPYEQYF
V: TRBV19; J: TRBJ2-7; D: .; size: few; DNA: TGTGCCAGTAGTATCTTATGGGGGCCTTCCTACGAGCAGTACTTC; CDR3: CASSILWGPSYEQYF
V: TRBV3-1; J: TRBJ1-2; D: .; size: many; DNA: TGTGCCAGCAGCCAAGATAGACGCTATGGCTACACCTTC; CDR3: CASSQDRRYGYTF
V: TRBV11-1; J: TRBJ2-7; D: TRBD1; size: .; DNA: TGTGCCAGTAGCTATCGACAGGGGGCTTACGAGCAGTACTTC; CDR3: CASSYRQGAYEQYF
V: TRBV20-1; J: TRBJ2-4; D: TRBD1; size: many; DNA: TGCAGTGCTAGAGAAACAGGGGTTCTGGACATTCAGTACTTC; CDR3: CSARETGVLDIQYF
V: TRBV7-2; J: TRBJ2-2; D: TRBD1; size: few; DNA: TGTGCCAGCAGCGGACAGGGAGGTCTCACCGGGGAGCTGTTTTTT; CDR3: CASSGQGGLTGELFF
V: TRBV6-6; J: TRBJ2-2; D: .; size: .; DNA: TGTGCCAGCAGTTACGTAGCTAGCGGGGAGCTGTTTTTT; CDR3: CASSYVASGELFF
V: TRBV6-1; J: TRBJ1-1; D: .; size: medium-sized; DNA: TGTGCCAGCAGTGTAATCATGAACACTGAAGCTTTCTTT; CDR3: CASSVIMNTEAFF
V: TRBV6-1; J: TRBJ1-1; D: .; size: many; DNA: TGTGCCAGCAGGGACCCTGTGGGGACTGAAGCTTTCTTT; CDR3: CASRDPVGTEAFF
V: TRBV5-1; J: TRBJ1-2; D: .; size: few; DNA: TGCGCCAGCAGCACCGGAGCCTCATATGGCTACACCTTC; CDR3: CASSTGASYGYTF
V: TRBV11-3; J: TRBJ2-3; D: .; size: .; DNA: TGTGCCAGCAGCCGACCCGAGGAAGATACGCAGTATTTT; CDR3: CASSRPEEDTQYF
V: TRBV6-2/TRBV6-3; J: TRBJ1-6; D: TRBD1; size: few; DNA: TGTGCCAGCAGTAATACAGGGGGTGAATCACCCCTCCACTTT; CDR3: CASSNTGGESPLHF
V: TRBV7-8; J: TRBJ1-4; D: TRBD1; size: .; DNA: TGTGCCAGCAGCACCCGACAGGGGGAACTGTTTTTT; CDR3: CASSTRQGELFF
V: TRBV20-1; J: TRBJ2-1; D: .; size: .; DNA: TGCAGTGCTAGAAGGGGGAGCTCCTACAATGAGCAGTTCTTC; CDR3: CSARRGSSYNEQFF
V: TRBV7-2; J: TRBJ2-7; D: TRBD2; size: .; DNA: TGTGCCAGCAGCTTCCATGGCGGGGGTTACTACGAGCAGTACTTC; CDR3: CASSFHGGGYYEQYF
V: TRBV10-3; J: TRBJ1-5; D: TRBD1; size: many; DNA: TGTGCCATCCAAAGGGACAGGGGCCAGCCCCAGCATTTT; CDR3: CAIQRDRGQPQHF
V: TRBV14; J: TRBJ1-4; D: .; size: many; DNA: TGTGCCAGCAGCCAAGATCTAAGTGCGGGGGCCTCTGAAAAACTGTTTTTT; CDR3: CASSQDLSAGASEKLFF
V: TRBV29-1; J: TRBJ2-1; D: .; size: .; DNA: TGCAGCGGGGGGATTGGCAATGAGCAGTTCTTC; CDR3: CSGGIGNEQFF
V: TRBV12-3/TRBV12-4; J: TRBJ2-1; D: .; size: many; DNA: TGTGCCAGCAGTCTCCGTAGGTACAATGAGCAGTTCTTC; CDR3: CASSLRRYNEQFF
V: TRBV20-1; J: TRBJ1-5; D: .; size: many; DNA: TGCAGTGCTAGGGATAGCAATCAGCCCCAGCATTTT; CDR3: CSARDSNQPQHF
V: TRBV2; J: TRBJ2-7; D: TRBD1; size: many; DNA: TGTGCCAGCACTAAGGGGGCTTTATCCTACGAGCAGTACTTC; CDR3: CASTKGALSYEQYF
V: TRBV7-3; J: TRBJ2-1; D: .; size: few; DNA: TGTGCCAGCAGCTTAACGGGGCGTGGGGGAAACAATGAGCAGTTCTTC; CDR3: CASSLTGRGGNNEQFF
V: TRBV7-2; J: TRBJ2-1; D: TRBD2; size: .; DNA: TGTGCCAGCAGCCCGCTTGGGGGGGGGAATGAGCAGTTCTTC; CDR3: CASSPLGGGNEQFF
V: TRBV5-1; J: TRBJ2-5; D: TRBD2; size: .; DNA: TGCGCCAGCATCTTGCTTAGCGGGGGATTGGAAGAGACCCAGTACTTC; CDR3: CASILLSGGLEETQYF
V: TRBV19; J: TRBJ2-3; D: .; size: many; DNA: TGTGCCAGTAGTTTGCGCTCCAACATAGATACGCAGTATTTT; CDR3: CASSLRSNIDTQYF
V: TRBV6-2/TRBV6-3; J: TRBJ2-1; D: TRBD1; size: medium-sized; DNA: TGTGCCAGCAGCAACCAGGACAGGCCGGGGCAGTTCTTC; CDR3: CASSNQDRPGQFF
V: TRBV6-5; J: TRBJ1-6; D: .; size: few; DNA: TGTGCCAGCAGTTACGCGGGATTTAATTCACCCCTCCACTTT; CDR3: CASSYAGFNSPLHF
V: TRBV5-1; J: TRBJ2-7; D: .; size: many; DNA: TGCGCCAGCAGCTTGGTTGGTCTTTCGGACGAGCAGTACTTC; CDR3: CASSLVGLSDEQYF
V: TRBV10-1; J: TRBJ1-1; D: .; size: many; DNA: TGCGCCAGCAGTGGGGTAGGAGGGACTGAAGCTTTCTTT; CDR3: CASSGVGGTEAFF
V: TRBV12-3/TRBV12-4; J: TRBJ2-7; D: .; size: medium-sized; DNA: TGTGCCAGCAGTCCCACTTACGGGGATATCTACGAGCAGTACTTC; CDR3: CASSPTYGDIYEQYF
V: TRBV6-1; J: TRBJ1-2; D: .; size: medium-sized; DNA: TGTGCCAGCAGTGAAGAGGGTTTCCCTAACTATGGCTACACCTTC; CDR3: CASSEEGFPNYGYTF
V: TRBV20-1; J: TRBJ1-5; D: TRBD1; size: once; DNA: TGCAGTGCTAGAGGGACCCCAGGGGGCGCGAGCAATCAGCCCCAGCATTTT; CDR3: CSARGTPGGASNQPQHF
V: TRBV5-1; J: TRBJ2-1; D: .; size: many; DNA: TGCGCCAGCAGCTTGCCCGGGGGCGTCAGGGGCAATGAGCAGTTCTTC; CDR3: CASSLPGGVRGNEQFF
V: TRBV7-6; J: TRBJ2-1; D: .; size: medium-sized; DNA: TGTGCCAGCAGCTCTGGGAATGAGCAGTTCTTC; CDR3: CASSSGNEQFF
V: TRBV19; J: TRBJ1-2; D: .; size: .; DNA: TGTGCCAGTAGTAAAGGGAACCCCTCGCTTAACTATGGCTACACCTTC; CDR3: CASSKGNPSLNYGYTF